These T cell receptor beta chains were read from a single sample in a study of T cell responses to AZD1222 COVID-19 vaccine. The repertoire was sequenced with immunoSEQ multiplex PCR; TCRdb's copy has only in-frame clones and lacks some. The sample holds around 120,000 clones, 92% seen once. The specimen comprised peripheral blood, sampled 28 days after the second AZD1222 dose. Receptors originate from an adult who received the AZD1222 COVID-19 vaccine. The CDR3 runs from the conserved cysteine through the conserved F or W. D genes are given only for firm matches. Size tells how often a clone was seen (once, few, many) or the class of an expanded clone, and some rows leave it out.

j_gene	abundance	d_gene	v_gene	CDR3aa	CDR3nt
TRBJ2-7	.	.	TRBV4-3	CASSQDIREYEQYF	TGCGCCAGCAGCCAAGATATCAGGGAATACGAGCAGTACTTC
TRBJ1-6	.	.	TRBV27	CASSPLQNNSPLHF	TGTGCCAGCAGTCCCCTGCAGAATAATTCACCCCTCCACTTT
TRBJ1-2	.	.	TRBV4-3	CASSQDLGGEGRYGYTF	TGCGCCAGCAGCCAAGATCTGGGGGGAGAGGGACGGTATGGCTACACCTTC
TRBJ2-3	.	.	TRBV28	CASMVVRSTDTQYF	TGTGCCAGCATGGTAGTCAGGAGCACAGATACGCAGTATTTT
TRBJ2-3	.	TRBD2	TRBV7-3	CASSFTGGSTDTQYF	TGTGCCAGCAGCTTTACGGGGGGGAGCACAGATACGCAGTATTTT
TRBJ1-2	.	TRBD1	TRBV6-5	CASSYIRQGGVYGYTF	TGTGCCAGCAGTTACATTAGACAGGGGGGGGTCTATGGCTACACCTTC
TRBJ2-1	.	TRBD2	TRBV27	CASSSSGEYNEQFF	TGTGCCAGCAGTTCTAGCGGGGAGTACAATGAGCAGTTCTTC
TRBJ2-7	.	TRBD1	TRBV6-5	CASGDRPYEQYF	TGTGCCAGCGGGGACAGACCCTACGAGCAGTACTTC
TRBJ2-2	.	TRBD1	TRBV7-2	CASSKQGQNTGELFF	TGTGCCAGCAGCAAACAGGGGCAGAACACCGGGGAGCTGTTTTTT
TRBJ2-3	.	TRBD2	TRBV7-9	CASSFPRLAGVADTQYF	TGTGCCAGCAGCTTCCCTAGACTAGCGGGAGTTGCAGATACGCAGTATTTT
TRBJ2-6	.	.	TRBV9	CASSPRHYSGANVLTF	TGTGCCAGCAGCCCCCGACACTACTCTGGGGCCAACGTCCTGACTTTC
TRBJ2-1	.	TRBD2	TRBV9	CASSVVTSGDEQFF	TGTGCCAGCAGCGTAGTTACTAGCGGGGATGAGCAGTTCTTC
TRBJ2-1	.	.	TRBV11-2	CASSLDTGYNEQFF	TGTGCCAGCAGCTTAGACACAGGGTACAATGAGCAGTTCTTC
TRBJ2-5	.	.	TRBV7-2	CASSLAPKGQETQYF	TGTGCCAGCAGCTTAGCTCCCAAGGGGCAAGAGACCCAGTACTTC
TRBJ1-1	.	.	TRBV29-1	CSVELRVTEAFF	TGCAGCGTAGAGTTGCGAGTCACTGAAGCTTTCTTT
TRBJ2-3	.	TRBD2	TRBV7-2	CASSLVGTSGPTDTQYF	TGTGCCAGCAGCTTAGTTGGGACTAGCGGCCCCACAGATACGCAGTATTTT
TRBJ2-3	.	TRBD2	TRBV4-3	CASSRGSGSEGTDTQYF	TGCGCCAGCAGCCGAGGTAGCGGGAGTGAGGGCACAGATACGCAGTATTTT
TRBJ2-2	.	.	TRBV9	CASSVAGNTGELFF	TGTGCCAGCAGCGTAGCGGGGAACACCGGGGAGCTGTTTTTT
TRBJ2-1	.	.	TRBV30	CAWSQSGYNEQFF	TGTGCCTGGAGTCAAAGCGGCTACAATGAGCAGTTCTTC
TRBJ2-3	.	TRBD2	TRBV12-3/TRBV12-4	CASSPLAGTQYF	TGTGCCAGCAGTCCGCTAGCGGGAACGCAGTATTTT
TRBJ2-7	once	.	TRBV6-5	CASRSDGYEQYF	TGTGCCAGCAGATCAGACGGCTACGAGCAGTACTTC
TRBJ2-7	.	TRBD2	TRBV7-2	CASSLEGLALSKQYF	TGTGCCAGCAGCTTAGAAGGACTAGCGCTTTCAAAGCAGTACTTC
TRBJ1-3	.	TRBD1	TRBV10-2	CASRVTGAGNTIYF	TGCGCCAGCAGGGTGACAGGGGCTGGAAACACCATATATTTT
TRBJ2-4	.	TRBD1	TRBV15	CATSRDRDRGLAKNIQYF	TGTGCCACCAGCAGAGATCGGGACAGGGGGCTAGCCAAAAACATTCAGTACTTC
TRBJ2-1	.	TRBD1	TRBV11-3	CASSPRDRGRDEQFF	TGTGCCAGCAGCCCCCGGGACAGGGGTCGGGATGAGCAGTTCTTC
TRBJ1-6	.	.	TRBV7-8	CASSLGPGDSPLHF	TGTGCCAGCAGCCTTGGGCCCGGAGATTCACCCCTCCACTTT
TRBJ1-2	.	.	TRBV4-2	CASSQALGPIGGYTF	TGTGCCAGCAGCCAAGCACTGGGGCCTATCGGTGGCTACACCTTC
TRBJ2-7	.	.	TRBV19	CASSIDDLNYEQYF	TGTGCCAGTAGTATAGATGACCTTAACTACGAGCAGTACTTC